One T cell receptor beta chain is described in this entry. Antigen unknown. Per the germline V gene, CDR1 is SGHTS and CDR2 is YDEGEE. This CDR3 spans 12 amino acids. V was pared by 0 bases and J by 6 bases, with 5 bases between. The sample belongs to a study of T cells in Graves' hyperthyroidism and ophthalmopathy. Template material for amplifying TCR beta CDR3 regions consisted of RNA transcripts. The study used the HTBI primer set for a first-round RT-PCR of the TCR CDR3. Each CDR3 protein gets one entry after TCRdb re-called the multiplex PCR reads with MiXCR. The profile shows 450,000 to 700,000 distinct CDR3 sequences, just over 45% of them singletons. Every diagnosis used clinical symptoms, serum thyroxine and TRAb, thyroid ultrasound and orbital computed tomography. Study-wide findings and caveats: The model forecast ophthalmopathy, anticipating it by a median around 6.5 months before onset. Most clonotypes expanded in thyroid above 0.001 were likewise present in blood. Ophthalmopathy was told apart from stable hyperthyroidism by a 13 V-J model.

The clonotype was recovered from an adult woman with Graves' disease, either hyperthyroidism or ophthalmopathy (not recorded which). Sequencing was performed on peripheral blood or thyroid tissue (not recorded which). The rearrangement links TRBV5-8 to TRBJ2-3; tentative D call: TRBD2 (5 bases). The CDR3, as DNA: TGTGCCAGCAGCTTGGGAGGGGATACGCAGTATTTT. Protein product: CASSLGGDTQYF.